This T cell receptor beta chain is drawn from a study of T cell repertoires in cytomegalovirus infection. TCRdb analysed the reads with MiXCR anew, one entry per CDR3 protein. Found here are about 700,000 distinct CDR3 sequences, roughly a third of them singletons; the top ten hold approximately 18%. V was clipped by 4 bases and J by 3 bases, with 15 bases between them. Per the germline V gene, CDR1 is SGHAT and CDR2 is FQNNGV. CDR3 length equals 15 residues. In this sample, this clonotype turned up a few times. What it binds is unknown. V and J are TRBV11-2 and TRBJ1-1; D remains unclear. The clonotype originates from a human donor in good health (CMV status not recorded). Some clones in this sample may be carry-over from other donors' samples. The sequencing here drew on cultured PBMCs, taken from culture after CMV antigen stimulation. CDR3 sequence reads: CASSSPWTKDTEAFF. CDR3 coding DNA: TGTGCCAGCAGCTCCCCCTGGACCAAGGACACTGAAGCTTTCTTT.